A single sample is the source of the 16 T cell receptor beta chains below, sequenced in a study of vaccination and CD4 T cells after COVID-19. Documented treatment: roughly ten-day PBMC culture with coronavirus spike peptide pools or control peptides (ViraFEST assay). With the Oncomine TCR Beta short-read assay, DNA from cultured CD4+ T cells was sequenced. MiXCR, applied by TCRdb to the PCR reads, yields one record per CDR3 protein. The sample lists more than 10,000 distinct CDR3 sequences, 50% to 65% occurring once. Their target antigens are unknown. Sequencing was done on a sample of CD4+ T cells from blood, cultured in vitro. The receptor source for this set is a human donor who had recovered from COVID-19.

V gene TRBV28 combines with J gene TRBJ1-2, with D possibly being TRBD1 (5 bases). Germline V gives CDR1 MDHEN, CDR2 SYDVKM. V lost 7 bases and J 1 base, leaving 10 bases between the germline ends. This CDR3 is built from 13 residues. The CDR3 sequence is CASTWGYNYGYTF. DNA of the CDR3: TGTGCCAGCACCTGGGGGTATAACTATGGCTACACCTTC.

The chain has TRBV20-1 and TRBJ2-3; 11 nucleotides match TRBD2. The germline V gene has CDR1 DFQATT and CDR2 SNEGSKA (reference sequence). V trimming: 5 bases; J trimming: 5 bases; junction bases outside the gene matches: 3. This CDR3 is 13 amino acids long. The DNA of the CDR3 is TGCAGTGCTTCTAGCGGGAGGAGAGATACGCAGTATTTT. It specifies CSASSGRRDTQYF.

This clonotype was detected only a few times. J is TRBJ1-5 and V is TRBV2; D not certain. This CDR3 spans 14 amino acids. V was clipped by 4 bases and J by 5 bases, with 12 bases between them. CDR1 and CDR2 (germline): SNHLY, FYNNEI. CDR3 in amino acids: CASSAGIGDQPQHF. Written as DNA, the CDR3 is TGTGCCAGCAGTGCGGGGATCGGAGATCAGCCCCAGCATTTT.

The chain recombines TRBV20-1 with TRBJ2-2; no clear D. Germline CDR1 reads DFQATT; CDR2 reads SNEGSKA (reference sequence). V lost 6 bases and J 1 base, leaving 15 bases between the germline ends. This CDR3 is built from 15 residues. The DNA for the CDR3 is TGCAGTGCAGGGCTGGCCACTAAGAACACCGGGGAGCTGTTTTTT. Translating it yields CSAGLATKNTGELFF.

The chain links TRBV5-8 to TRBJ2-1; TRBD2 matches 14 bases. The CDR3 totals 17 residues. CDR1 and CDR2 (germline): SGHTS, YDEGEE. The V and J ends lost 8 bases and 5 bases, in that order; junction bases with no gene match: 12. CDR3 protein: CASPTAWGLAGDNEQFF. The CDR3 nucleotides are TGTGCCAGTCCGACAGCATGGGGACTAGCGGGAGACAATGAGCAGTTCTTC.

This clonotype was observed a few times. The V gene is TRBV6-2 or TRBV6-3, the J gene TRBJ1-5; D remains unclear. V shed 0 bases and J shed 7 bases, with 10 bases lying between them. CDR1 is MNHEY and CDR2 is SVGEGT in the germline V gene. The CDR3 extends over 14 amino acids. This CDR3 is CASSYSRRAQPQHF. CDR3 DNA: TGTGCCAGCAGTTACTCCCGAAGGGCCCAGCCCCAGCATTTT.

CDR3 bases: TGTGCCAGCAGTGAAAGGGCTCCGGGCCCGGTGGAGACCCAGTACTTC. Translation: CASSERAPGPVETQYF. V gene TRBV25-1 combines with J gene TRBJ2-5, with D hard to call. The CDR3 sequence is 16 residues long. Germline CDR1 MGHDK, CDR2 SYGVNS. The V gene lost 2 bases and the J gene lost 5 bases, with 18 bases spanning the gap.

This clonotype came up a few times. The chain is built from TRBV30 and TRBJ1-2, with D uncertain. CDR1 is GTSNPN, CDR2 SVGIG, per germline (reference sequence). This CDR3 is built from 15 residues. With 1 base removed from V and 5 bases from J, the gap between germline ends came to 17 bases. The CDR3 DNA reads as TGTGCCTGGAGTGGAAGATGGGGTAACGGGTATGGCTACACCTTC. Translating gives CAWSGRWGNGYGYTF.

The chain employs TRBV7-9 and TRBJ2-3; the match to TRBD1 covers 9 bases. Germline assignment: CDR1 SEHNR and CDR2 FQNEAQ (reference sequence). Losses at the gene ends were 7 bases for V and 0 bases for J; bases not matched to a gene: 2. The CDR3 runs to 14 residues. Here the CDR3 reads CASTGTGSTDTQYF. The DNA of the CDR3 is TGTGCCAGCACCGGGACAGGGAGCACAGATACGCAGTATTTT.

CDR3 bases: TGTGCCAGTAGGGACTATTGGCAGGGTGGCAATCAGCCCCAGCATTTT. Translated: CASRDYWQGGNQPQHF. J is TRBJ1-5 and V is TRBV19, with D perhaps matching TRBD1 (5 bases). The CDR3 spans 16 residues. Germline V gene lookup returns CDR1 LNHDA and CDR2 SQIVND (reference sequence). Trimming pared 6 bases from V and 2 bases from J, leaving 17 bases between.

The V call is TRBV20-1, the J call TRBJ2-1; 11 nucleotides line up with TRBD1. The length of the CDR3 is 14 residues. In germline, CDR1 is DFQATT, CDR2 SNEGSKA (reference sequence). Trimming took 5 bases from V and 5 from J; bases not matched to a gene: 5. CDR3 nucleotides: TGCAGTGCTTTCGGACAGGGGGCGGACAATGAGCAGTTCTTC. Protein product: CSAFGQGADNEQFF.

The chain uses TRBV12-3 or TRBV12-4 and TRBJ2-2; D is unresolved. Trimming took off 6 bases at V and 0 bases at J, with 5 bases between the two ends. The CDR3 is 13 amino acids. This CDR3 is CASRQTNTGELFF. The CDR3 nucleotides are TGTGCCAGCAGGCAAACGAACACCGGGGAGCTGTTTTTT.

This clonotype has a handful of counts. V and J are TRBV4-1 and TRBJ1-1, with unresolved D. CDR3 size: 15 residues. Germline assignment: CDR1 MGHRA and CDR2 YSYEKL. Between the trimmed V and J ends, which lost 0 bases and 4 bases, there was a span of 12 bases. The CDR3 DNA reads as TGCGCCAGCAGCCAAGATGCCGGGTCCCGCACTGAAGCTTTCTTT. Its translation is CASSQDAGSRTEAFF.

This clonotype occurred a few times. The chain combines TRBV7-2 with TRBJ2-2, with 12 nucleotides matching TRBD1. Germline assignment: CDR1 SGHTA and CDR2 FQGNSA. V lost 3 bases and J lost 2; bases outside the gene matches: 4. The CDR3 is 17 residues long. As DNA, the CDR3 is TGTGCCAGCAGCTTGGGGACAGGGGGCGTTAACACCGGGGAGCTGTTTTTT. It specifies CASSLGTGGVNTGELFF.

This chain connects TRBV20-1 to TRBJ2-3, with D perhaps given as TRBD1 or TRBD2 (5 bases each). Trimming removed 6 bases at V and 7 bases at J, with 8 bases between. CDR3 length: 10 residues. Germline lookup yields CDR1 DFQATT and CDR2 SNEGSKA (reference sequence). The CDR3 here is CSAGPHTQYF. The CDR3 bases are TGCAGTGCGGGACCGCATACGCAGTATTTT.

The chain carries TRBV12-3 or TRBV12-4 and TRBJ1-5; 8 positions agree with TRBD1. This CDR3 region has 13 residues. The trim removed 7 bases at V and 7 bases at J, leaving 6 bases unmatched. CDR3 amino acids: CASTRTGFQPQHF. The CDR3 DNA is TGTGCCAGCACCAGGACAGGGTTCCAGCCCCAGCATTTT.